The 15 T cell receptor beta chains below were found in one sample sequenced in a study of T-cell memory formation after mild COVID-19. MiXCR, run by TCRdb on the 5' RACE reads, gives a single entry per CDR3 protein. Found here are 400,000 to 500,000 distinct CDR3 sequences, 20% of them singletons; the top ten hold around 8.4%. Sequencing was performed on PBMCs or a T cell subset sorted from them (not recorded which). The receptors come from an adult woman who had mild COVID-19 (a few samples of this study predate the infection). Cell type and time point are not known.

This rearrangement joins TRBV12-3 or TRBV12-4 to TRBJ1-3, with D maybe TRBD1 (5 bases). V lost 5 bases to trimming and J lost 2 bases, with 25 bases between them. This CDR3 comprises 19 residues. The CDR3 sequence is CASSRLIWTQGPTGNTIYF. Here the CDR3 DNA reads TGTGCCAGCAGTCGCCTTATTTGGACGCAGGGACCAACTGGAAACACCATATATTTT.

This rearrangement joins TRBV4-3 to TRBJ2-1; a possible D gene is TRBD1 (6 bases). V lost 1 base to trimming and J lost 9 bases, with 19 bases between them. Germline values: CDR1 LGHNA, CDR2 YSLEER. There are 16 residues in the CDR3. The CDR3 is CASSQATSLGASEQFF. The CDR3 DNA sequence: TGCGCCAGCAGCCAAGCCACGAGTTTGGGGGCCTCTGAGCAGTTCTTC.

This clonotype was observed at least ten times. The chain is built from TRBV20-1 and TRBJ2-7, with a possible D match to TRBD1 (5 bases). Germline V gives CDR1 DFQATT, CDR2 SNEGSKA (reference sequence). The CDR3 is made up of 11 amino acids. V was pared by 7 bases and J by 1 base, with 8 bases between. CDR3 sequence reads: CSVKGSYEQYF. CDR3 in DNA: TGCAGTGTAAAGGGGTCCTACGAGCAGTACTTC.

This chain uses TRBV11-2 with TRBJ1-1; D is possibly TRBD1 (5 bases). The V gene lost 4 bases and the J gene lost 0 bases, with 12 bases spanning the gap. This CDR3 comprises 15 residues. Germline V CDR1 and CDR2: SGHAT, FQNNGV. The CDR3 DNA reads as TGTGCCAGCAGCTCCCTGACGGGGGTGAACACTGAAGCTTTCTTT. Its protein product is CASSSLTGVNTEAFF.

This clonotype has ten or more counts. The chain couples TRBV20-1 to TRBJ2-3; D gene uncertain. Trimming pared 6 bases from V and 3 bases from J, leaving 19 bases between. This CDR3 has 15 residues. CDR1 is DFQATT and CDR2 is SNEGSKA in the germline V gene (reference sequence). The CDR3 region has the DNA TGCAGTGCAGAGACCTATTCCATCCGGACAGATACGCAGTATTTT. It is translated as CSAETYSIRTDTQYF.

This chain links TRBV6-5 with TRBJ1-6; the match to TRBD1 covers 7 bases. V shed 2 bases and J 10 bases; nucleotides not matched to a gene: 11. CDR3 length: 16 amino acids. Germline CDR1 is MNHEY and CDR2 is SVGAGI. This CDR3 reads CASSYRVQGLGSPLHF. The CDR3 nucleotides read TGTGCCAGCAGTTACCGCGTACAGGGGTTAGGGTCACCCCTCCACTTT.

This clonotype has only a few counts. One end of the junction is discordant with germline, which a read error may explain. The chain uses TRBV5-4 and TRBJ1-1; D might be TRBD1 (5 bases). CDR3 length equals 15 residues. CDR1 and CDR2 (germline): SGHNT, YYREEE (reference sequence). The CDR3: CASSLAGPLNAEAFF. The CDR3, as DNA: TGTGCCAGCAGCTTGGCGGGACCCCTGAACGCTGAAGCTTTCTTT.

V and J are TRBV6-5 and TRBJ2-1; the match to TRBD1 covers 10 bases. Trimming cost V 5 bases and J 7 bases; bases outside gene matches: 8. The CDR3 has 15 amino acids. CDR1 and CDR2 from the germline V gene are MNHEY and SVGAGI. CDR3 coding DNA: TGTGCCAGCAGTCCCCGGGACAGGGGAAGGAATGAGCAGTTCTTC. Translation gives CASSPRDRGRNEQFF.

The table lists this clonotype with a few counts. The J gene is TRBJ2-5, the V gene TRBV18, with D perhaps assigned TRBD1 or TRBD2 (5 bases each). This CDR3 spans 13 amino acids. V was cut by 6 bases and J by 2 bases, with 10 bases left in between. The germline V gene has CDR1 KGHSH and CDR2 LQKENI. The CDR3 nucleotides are TGTGCCAGCTCCATGGGGGAACAAGAGACCCAGTACTTC. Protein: CASSMGEQETQYF.

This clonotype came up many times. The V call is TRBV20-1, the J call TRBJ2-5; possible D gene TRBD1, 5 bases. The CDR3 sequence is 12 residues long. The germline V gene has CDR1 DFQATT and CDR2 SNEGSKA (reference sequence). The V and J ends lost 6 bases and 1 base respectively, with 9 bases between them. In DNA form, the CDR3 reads TGCAGTGCCGGACACCGCCAAGAGACCCAGTACTTC. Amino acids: CSAGHRQETQYF.

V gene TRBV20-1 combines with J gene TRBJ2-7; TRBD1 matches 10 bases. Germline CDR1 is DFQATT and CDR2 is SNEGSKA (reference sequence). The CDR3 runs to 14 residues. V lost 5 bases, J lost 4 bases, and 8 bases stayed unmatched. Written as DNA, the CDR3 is TGCAGTGCTCCCATGTGGGACAGGGGTTACGAGCAGTACTTC. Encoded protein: CSAPMWDRGYEQYF.

CDR3 residues: CASSLGGQREAFF. CDR3 bases: TGTGCCAGCAGCTTGGGAGGACAGCGTGAAGCTTTCTTT. The chain links TRBV7-9 to TRBJ1-1; a weak D match, TRBD1 (6 bases). The CDR3 has 13 amino acids. The V gene lost 3 bases and the J gene lost 7 bases, with 12 bases spanning the gap. Looked up from germline, CDR1 is SEHNR and CDR2 is FQNEAQ (reference sequence).

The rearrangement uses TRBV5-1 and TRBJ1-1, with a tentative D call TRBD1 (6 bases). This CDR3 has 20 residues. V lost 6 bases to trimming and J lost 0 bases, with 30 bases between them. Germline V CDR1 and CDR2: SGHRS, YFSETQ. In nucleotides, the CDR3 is TGCGCCAGCACCTTCCTGCCCCCTCGGGGGGGCGAGTCCTTGAACACTGAAGCTTTCTTT. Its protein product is CASTFLPPRGGESLNTEAFF.

DNA of the CDR3: TGCAGCGTTGAAGATCGGAGCAGGGGGCGGCCCTACACCTTC. It specifies CSVEDRSRGRPYTF. The chain carries TRBV29-1 and TRBJ1-2, with 8 bases lining up with TRBD1. The germline gives CDR1 SQVTM, CDR2 ANQGSEA. The ends lost 0 bases at V and 10 bases at J; junction bases unmatched: 10. The CDR3 consists of 14 residues.

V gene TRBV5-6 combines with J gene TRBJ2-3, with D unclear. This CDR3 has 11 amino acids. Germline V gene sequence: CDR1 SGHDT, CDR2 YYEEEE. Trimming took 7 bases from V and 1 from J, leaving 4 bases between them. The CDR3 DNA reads TGTGCCAGCGTACGCACAGATACGCAGTATTTT. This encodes CASVRTDTQYF.